This T cell receptor beta chain comes out of a study of cytomegalovirus exposure and HLA in healthy donors (dated by TCRdb to between 2016 and 2019). Regarding the research as a whole: According to an earlier analysis of 550 to 700 of the donors, 200 million or so T cells yielded roughly 110 million unique TCR beta sequences and about 280 Gb of sequence data. High-throughput TCR immunosequencing, statistical association of individual TCRs with disease status, and machine learning were combined to predict cytomegalovirus infection status. HLA typing covered class I and class II loci at four-digit resolution. A later genetic analysis took genome-wide SNP genotypes for about three fifths of the 666 donors and used that subset as a discovery cohort. Using immunosequencing, the study profiled T cell repertoires from about 650 subjects and related those repertoires to cytomegalovirus serostatus. A later analysis re-examined previously published TCR beta repertoires from over 500 donors and added high-resolution HLA genotyping to investigate patterns of TCR occurrence. Alongside the repertoire data, information on donor age, sex, ethnicity and CMV serostatus was compiled. Roughly 300 gigabases of sequencing data and approximately 85 million unique TCR sequences were included in an early release covering roughly 600 HLA-typed donors. Across some 400 genotyped donors of the cohort, an average of about 220,000 unique TCR beta nucleotide sequences per donor were sequenced, and approximately 17% of those sequences were non-productive. An earlier analysis of about 600 of the donors used high-throughput TCR beta sequencing to judge whether each TCR beta V gene segment behaved as functional or pseudogenic. Because of strong linkage in the cohort, roughly five DR-DQ haplotypes were treated as single units for association and clustering. All discovery cohort repertoires had been generated on a single sequencing platform. The later analysis used no new phenotypic data to find candidate immune exposures, relying instead on TCR beta sequences and their occurrence across donors. The genetic ancestry cluster associated with self-reported Caucasian donors included 81% of the 300 to 400 genotyped donors. Besides the first cohort of approximately 670 subjects, a separate validation cohort made up of 120 different subjects was used. The number of donors typed differed by locus, with roughly 629-640 for A, B, C, DRB1 and DQB1, roughly 550 for DQA1, about 610 for DPA1, and 450 to 480 for DPB1. The aim of the study was to test whether cataloging public T cell receptors could identify signatures of past pathogen exposure.

Results the study describes overall, beyond this receptor: The cohort was sequenced for TCR beta chains only, and without alpha or paired-chain data the features that could be detected were limited. When HLA alleles, especially DR and DQ, strongly co-occurred, TCR associations were difficult to assign to individual alleles. Specific HLA alleles were associated with over 15,000 TCR beta sequences at a false discovery rate of 0.05 in a later analysis. Immune exposure information for the cohort was limited to CMV serostatus. A later genetic analysis associated a missense DCLRE1C variant with V-gene and J-gene trimming of TCR beta chains, and an independent cohort replicated the association. A later genetic analysis reported fewer N-insertions in productive TCRs among donors in an Asian-associated ancestry cluster than the roughly 620-donor mean. The 87-base-pair reads could not distinguish some IMGT-functional V segments, including TRBV6-2 and TRBV6-3, so those segments were excluded. Because some donors lacked HLA typing at each locus, the association tests relied only on the typed subset. It was suggested by the authors that the approach could potentially be generalized to other disease states and immunological phenotypes. In vitro tests confirmed that three of the cytomegalovirus-associated TCR beta chains recognize cytomegalovirus antigens. Because counts were too low, seventeen rarely observed V segments, including chromosome 9 orphons, were left out of the earlier analysis of 587 of the donors. Across donors, most TCR sequences were observed very rarely, whereas some public TCRs were present in many individuals. In a later analysis, the rate of TCR association differed among HLA loci, with DRB1 alleles having the most associated TCRs and HLA-C alleles having the fewest. In a later analysis, HLA-associated TCR beta chains were found to be more clonally expanded and to have lower generation probabilities than equally common non-associated chains. The classifier was reported to diagnose cytomegalovirus status with high specificity and sensitivity in both the original and validation cohorts. Sequencing depth was assumed to be roughly uniform across donors in the presence/absence analyses, though that assumption may not hold. A later analysis reported that several top co-occurrence clusters appeared linked to parvovirus B19, influenza, CMV and Epstein-Barr virus. A group of highly shared sequence variants was considered likely to be a technical artifact of the sequencing pipeline. A further reported finding was that TCR beta sequences accurately predicted the HLA-A and HLA-B alleles for most subjects in the first cohort. Linkage disequilibrium might explain the correlated functional status among segregating V segments, but an unknown experimental factor could not be excluded. Broadly in line with IMGT annotations, most TCR beta V segments showed up in productive rearrangements about 90% or about 30% of the time in an earlier analysis of about 500 of the donors. According to a later analysis, most CMV-associated TCR beta chains appeared to be HLA-restricted, and the HLA associations seemed to be driven largely by CMV exposure. In the study, around 150 TCR beta chains were listed as associated with cytomegalovirus.

Comment on this clone: The antigen this receptor binds is unknown. No much larger clone is present one base from it, and per-base qualities are unavailable.

Library preparation was by the immunoSEQ multiplex PCR assay. The multiplex PCR relied on a mix of 60 forward primers for TCR Vbeta segments and 13 reverse primers for TCR Jbeta segments. Amplification of the CDR3 region of rearranged TCR beta genes was performed with a multiplex PCR assay on genomic DNA. Amplified TCR beta libraries were sequenced as 87-base-pair reads on the Illumina HiSeq System. For the original study's pipeline: A later analysis counted around 72 million unique TCR beta chains across the roughly 700 repertoires, and 10 million to 11 million of these chains were shared by at least two donors. Raw reads were error-corrected and collapsed into unique sequences by a nearest-neighbor algorithm in which closely related sequences were merged to remove PCR and sequencing errors. Alignment of CDR3 sequences to IMGT reference sequences was used to assign V, D and J gene segments. For a sequence to be retained, a match of at least six nucleotides was required to both a V gene segment and a J gene segment. A rearrangement counted as productive if the CDR3 had no stop codons and remained in frame with V and J, and every other rearrangement counted as non-productive. Following IMGT convention, CDR3 was defined as the stretch from the second conserved V-encoded cysteine up to the conserved J-encoded phenylalanine. The earlier analysis of 587 of the donors excluded sequences that lacked an unambiguous match to a single V gene segment. In an earlier analysis of roughly 600 of the donors, a V segment was called functional when productive rearrangements were above 56.7%, and segregating when the standard deviation between donors exceeded 5%. To diagnose cytomegalovirus status from the catalog of TCR beta chain sequences, a statistical classification framework was built. In a later analysis, V and J genes were assigned by comparing TCR nucleotide sequences against IMGT/GENE-DB human TR gene sequences. In a later analysis, CDR3 sequences and most-parsimonious VDJ recombination scenarios were assigned using the TCRdist pipeline. A later analysis defined each TCR beta chain by its CDR3 amino acid sequence plus V-gene family, and excluded reads lacking a unique V-gene family. In a later analysis, nearly 600 highly shared, low-generation-probability nucleotide sequences were removed to address suspected cross-contamination and a sequencing artifact. In a later analysis, a clonal expansion index was calculated for each public chain from normalized within-repertoire ranks of inferred template counts. In a later analysis, generation probabilities were computed using a VDJ recombination model fitted to out-of-frame rearrangements, and the results were checked against IGoR. In a later analysis, TCR-TCR, TCR-HLA and TCR-CMV co-occurrence was scored with hypergeometric tests, and a repertoire-size bias correction was applied to TCR pairs. A later analysis estimated false discovery rates by permuting HLA or CMV assignments 20 times. In a later analysis, co-occurring TCRs were grouped with DBSCAN, and TCRdist sequence similarity was added when clustering was performed within HLA-allele-positive subsets. For co-occurrence clustering, repertoires with fewer than 30,000 or more than 120,000 public chains were excluded, along with about five repertoires with anomalous nucleotide sharing. This immuneACCESS table, as held by TCRdb, lists in-frame sequences with V and J called but not all clones. Of the missing ones, under half trace to an unresolved V gene in checked studies; the others have no known cause. V, J and clone size reflect that table, while D and trimming were determined from the DNA. The sample table lists about 71,000 clones, approximately 70% of them with a count of one. The ten most abundant clones make up roughly 10% of the sample.

In the germline V gene (reference sequence), CDR1 corresponds to MNHEY and CDR2 to SMNVEV. From its cysteine to its phenylalanine, the CDR3 spans 16 amino acids. The retained sequence is limited to the CDR3, 48 bases, with the frame set at the first base. Unmatched junction bases come to 16, with V trimmed by 5 bases and J by 8 bases. The cohort comprised fewer than 750 healthy bone marrow donors. Cohort members were all nominally healthy when sampled, although unrecorded immune exposures were likely present. The donor tested CMV seropositive, placing the donor among the 310 or so seropositive members of the cohort. Each donor provided a peripheral blood sample, and peripheral blood mononuclear cells were used for TCR beta sequencing. Genomic DNA was extracted from the blood cell samples with the Qiagen DNeasy Blood Extraction Kit.

Source material: PBMCs. The sequence was obtained from a woman between 45 and 60 years old in good health and CMV-seropositive. The chain uses TRBV27 and TRBJ1-2; TRBD1 aligns with 8 central bases. The CDR3 in this case is CASSGSGGQFSKGYTF. In nucleotide form, the sequence is TGTGCCAGCAGTGGTTCAGGGGGCCAATTTAGTAAGGGCTACACCTTC.